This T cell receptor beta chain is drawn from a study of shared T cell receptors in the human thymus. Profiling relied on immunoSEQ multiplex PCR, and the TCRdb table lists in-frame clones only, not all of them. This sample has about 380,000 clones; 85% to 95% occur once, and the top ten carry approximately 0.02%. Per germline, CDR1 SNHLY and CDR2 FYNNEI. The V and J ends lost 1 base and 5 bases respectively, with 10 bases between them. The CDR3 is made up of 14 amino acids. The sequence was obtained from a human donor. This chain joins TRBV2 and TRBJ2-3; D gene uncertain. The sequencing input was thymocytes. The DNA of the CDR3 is TGTGCCAGCAGTGAAGTCTATCGCGGAGATACGCAGTATTTT. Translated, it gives CASSEVYRGDTQYF.